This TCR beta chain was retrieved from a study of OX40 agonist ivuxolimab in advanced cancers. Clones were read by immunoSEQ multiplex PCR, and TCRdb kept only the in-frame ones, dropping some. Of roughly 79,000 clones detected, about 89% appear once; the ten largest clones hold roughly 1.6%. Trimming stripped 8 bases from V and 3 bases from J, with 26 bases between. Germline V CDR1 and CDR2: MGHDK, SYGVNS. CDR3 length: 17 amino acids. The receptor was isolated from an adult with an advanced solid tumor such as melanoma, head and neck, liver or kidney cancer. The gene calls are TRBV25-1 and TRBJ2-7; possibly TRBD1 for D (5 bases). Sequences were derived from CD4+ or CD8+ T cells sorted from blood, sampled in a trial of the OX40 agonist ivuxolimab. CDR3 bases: TGTGCCAGCCAGAAGGGGCCCGGAGAGTCCTCCAACTACGAGCAGTACTTC. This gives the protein CASQKGPGESSNYEQYF.